These 17 T cell receptor beta chains came from one sample sequenced in a study of blood T cell repertoires in COVID-19. Repertoires were generated with immunoSEQ multiplex PCR, while TCRdb's copy carries only in-frame clones and drops some. The sample has 250,000 to 300,000 clones; 70% to 90% are singletons. The specimen sequenced was peripheral blood. These receptors were obtained from a woman aged 60-70 years with acute or convalescent COVID-19.

CDR3 nucleotide sequence: TGTGCCAGCAGTAACCCTGCCCGGGACAGGGGGTCCTGGAGCACTGAAGCTTTCTTT. Its protein is CASSNPARDRGSWSTEAFF. This chain links TRBV27 with TRBJ1-1; 11 nucleotides align to TRBD1. In germline, CDR1 is MNHEY, CDR2 SMNVEV (reference sequence). The CDR3 contains 19 residues. V lost 5 bases to trimming and J lost 4 bases; unmatched junction nucleotides: 18.

This clone has more than one count but fewer than ten. The J gene is TRBJ1-2, the V gene TRBV6-6, with a possible D match to TRBD1 (5 bases). With 5 bases removed from V and 4 bases from J, the gap between germline ends came to 11 bases. The CDR3 extends over 13 amino acids. Germline CDR1 and CDR2: MNHNY and SVGAGI (reference sequence). The CDR3 here is CASSPGFAYGYTF. As DNA, the CDR3 is TGTGCCAGCAGTCCAGGGTTTGCCTATGGCTACACCTTC.

The chain employs TRBV19 and TRBJ1-6; D not resolved. The ends were cut back, 5 bases at V and 8 bases at J, with 10 bases in the middle. CDR1 is LNHDA and CDR2 is SQIVND in the germline V gene (reference sequence). This CDR3 contains 13 residues. CDR3: CASSPPSDSPLHF. The CDR3 DNA sequence: TGTGCCAGTAGTCCCCCGTCGGATTCACCCCTCCACTTT.

The J gene is TRBJ1-6, the V gene TRBV6-2 or TRBV6-3, with TRBD1 matching over 8 bases. Germline CDR1 MNHEY, CDR2 SVGEGT. The V and J ends lost 2 bases and 9 bases, in that order; junction bases with no gene match: 6. The CDR3 covers 15 residues. CDR3 amino acids: CASSYPDRVGSPLHF. The DNA of the CDR3 is TGTGCCAGCAGTTACCCGGACAGGGTTGGTTCACCCCTCCACTTT.

The chain employs TRBV7-2 and TRBJ2-1; TRBD1 agrees at 7 bases. After removal of 4 bases from V and 6 bases from J, the junction contained 9 bases not matched to a gene. This CDR3 has 15 amino acids. Germline V CDR1 and CDR2: SGHTA, FQGNSA. The CDR3 coding sequence is TGTGCCAGCAGCTACCCGGGACAGAGCTCCAATGAGCAGTTCTTC. Protein sequence: CASSYPGQSSNEQFF.

CDR3 sequence reads: CASSQFNRVATNEKLFF. The CDR3 DNA follows: TGCGCCAGCAGCCAATTTAACCGGGTTGCAACTAATGAAAAACTGTTTTTT. This rearrangement joins TRBV4-1 to TRBJ1-4; no clear D. This CDR3 comprises 17 residues. Germline-derived CDR1 and CDR2 are MGHRA and YSYEKL. V lost 2 bases to trimming and J lost 0 bases, with 13 bases between them.

On this clone: A junction end diverges from the germline sequence, so it may reflect a read error. The chain has TRBV9 and TRBJ1-5, with 10 bases fitting TRBD1. Per germline, CDR1 SGDLS and CDR2 YYNGEE. The CDR3 runs to 13 residues. The chain's CDR3 is CASSTQGTGDPFF. DNA for the CDR3: TGTGCCAGCAGCACCCAAGGGACAGGGGACCCGTTTTTT.

The chain uses TRBV10-2 and TRBJ1-1; D perhaps matches TRBD1 (5 bases). Trimming removed 0 bases at V and 5 bases at J, with 10 bases between. The germline V gene has CDR1 WSHSY and CDR2 SAAADI. This CDR3 contains 14 residues. CDR3 DNA: TGCGCCAGCAGTGAGTCCGGGGGTAGGACTGAAGCTTTCTTT. Amino acids: CASSESGGRTEAFF.

Only one count was recorded for this clone. The chain links TRBV2 to TRBJ2-3; TRBD2 matches 8 bases. Germline CDR1 and CDR2: SNHLY and FYNNEI. The junction had 8 bases not matched to a gene; V was cut back by 8 bases and J by 4 bases. This CDR3 region has 14 residues. The CDR3 DNA reads TGTGCCAGCGGCGGGACTAGTAAGGCAGATACGCAGTATTTT. It codes for CASGGTSKADTQYF. Full variable domain (rest looked up from reference TRBV2 and TRBJ2-3): EPEVTQTPSHQVTQMGQEVILRCVPISNHLYFYWYRQILGQKVEFLVSFYNNEISEKSEIFDDQFSVERPDGSNFTLKIRSTKLEDSAMYFCASGGTSKADTQYFGPGTRLTVL.

The chain is built from TRBV27 and TRBJ2-7, with 9 bases aligning to TRBD1. The CDR3 is 12 amino acids. Germline V lookup: CDR1 MNHEY, CDR2 SMNVEV (reference sequence). V lost 6 bases to trimming and J lost 5 bases; unmatched junction nucleotides: 2. The CDR3 is CASRGTGNEQYF. The CDR3, as DNA: TGTGCCAGCAGGGGGACAGGGAACGAGCAGTACTTC.

This rearrangement joins TRBV5-8 to TRBJ1-1, with a weak D call TRBD1 (5 bases). V was clipped by 2 bases and J by 6 bases, with 14 bases between them. The CDR3 extends over 14 amino acids. Germline V CDR1 and CDR2: SGHTS, YDEGEE. The CDR3 coding sequence is TGTGCCAGCAGCTTTGGGCAGGGAAATGCTGAAGCTTTCTTT. Its translation is CASSFGQGNAEAFF. Supplemented by reference TRBV5-8 and TRBJ1-1, the full variable domain reads EAGVTQSPTHLIKTRGQQATLRCSPISGHTSVYWYQQALGLGLQFLLWYDEGEERNRGNFPPRFSGRQFPNYSSELNVNALELEDSALYLCASSFGQGNAEAFFGQGTRLTVV.

This chain joins TRBV9 and TRBJ1-2; D may be TRBD1 (5 bases). This CDR3 has 14 amino acids. With 0 bases removed from V and 4 bases from J, the gap between germline ends came to 10 bases. The germline V gene encodes CDR1 SGDLS and CDR2 YYNGEE. The chain's CDR3 is CASSVDDRSYGYTF. CDR3 nucleotide sequence: TGTGCCAGCAGCGTAGACGACAGATCCTATGGCTACACCTTC.

The chain is built from TRBV11-2 and TRBJ2-2, with D maybe TRBD1 (5 bases). The V end lost 5 bases, the J end lost 1 base, and 11 bases lay between the germline ends. Germline V lookup: CDR1 SGHAT, CDR2 FQNNGV. The CDR3 has 15 residues. The CDR3 nucleotides read TGTGCCAGCAGCCCTATCACAGGGAACACCGGGGAGCTGTTTTTT. Amino acid sequence: CASSPITGNTGELFF.

The chain couples TRBV27 to TRBJ1-4; 8 positions agree with TRBD1. The CDR3 is 18 amino acids. The ends lost 6 bases at V and 2 bases at J; junction bases unmatched: 14. Germline CDR1 is MNHEY and CDR2 is SMNVEV (reference sequence). The CDR3 DNA follows: TGTGCCAGCAGCACGGACCCAGGACAGGGTATCACTAATGAAAAACTGTTTTTT. This gives the protein CASSTDPGQGITNEKLFF.

The CDR3 region is CASSPSGAGELFF. The CDR3 bases are TGTGCCAGCAGTCCTAGCGGGGCCGGGGAGCTGTTTTTT. The genes are TRBV7-3 and TRBJ2-2; TRBD2 matches at 9 bases. CDR1 and CDR2 from the germline V gene are SGHTA and FQGTGA. The length of the CDR3 is 13 residues. V lost 6 bases, J lost 6 bases, and 2 bases stayed unmatched.

V and J are TRBV9 and TRBJ1-6; TRBD1 matches at 9 bases. The CDR3 covers 15 residues. Germline lookup yields CDR1 SGDLS and CDR2 YYNGEE. Germline trimming cut 0 bases from V and 7 bases from J; bases unmatched to any gene: 2. The CDR3 bases are TGTGCCAGCAGCGTAGACAGGGGGCTGAATTCACCCCTCCACTTT. Translation: CASSVDRGLNSPLHF. Based on the CDR3 plus reference TRBV9 and TRBJ1-6, the full variable domain is DSGVTQTPKHLITATGQRVTLRCSPRSGDLSVYWYQQSLDQGLQFLIQYYNGEERAKGNILERFSAQQFPDLHSELNLSSLELGDSALYFCASSVDRGLNSPLHFGNGTRLTVT.

The rearrangement links TRBV29-1 to TRBJ1-1; 10 bases map to TRBD1. V trimming: 7 bases; J trimming: 2 bases; junction bases outside the gene matches: 4. The CDR3 has 13 amino acids. Germline V lookup: CDR1 SQVTM, CDR2 ANQGSEA. The CDR3 region has the DNA TGCAGCGCCGACAGGGGGCCTAACACTGAAGCTTTCTTT. As protein: CSADRGPNTEAFF.